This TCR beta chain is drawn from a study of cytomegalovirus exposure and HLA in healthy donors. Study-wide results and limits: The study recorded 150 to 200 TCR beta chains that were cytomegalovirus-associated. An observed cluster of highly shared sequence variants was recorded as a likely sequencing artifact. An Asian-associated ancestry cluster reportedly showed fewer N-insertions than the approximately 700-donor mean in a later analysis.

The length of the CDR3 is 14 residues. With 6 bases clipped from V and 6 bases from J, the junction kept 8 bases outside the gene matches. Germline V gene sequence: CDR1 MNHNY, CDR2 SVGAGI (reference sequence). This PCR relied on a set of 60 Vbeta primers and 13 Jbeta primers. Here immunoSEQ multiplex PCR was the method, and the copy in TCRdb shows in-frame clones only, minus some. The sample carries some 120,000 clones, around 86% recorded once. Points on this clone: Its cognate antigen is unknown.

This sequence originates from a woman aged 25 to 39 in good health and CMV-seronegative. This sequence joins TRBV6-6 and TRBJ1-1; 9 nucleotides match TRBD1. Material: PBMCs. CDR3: CASRPTGGDAEAFF. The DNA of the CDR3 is TGTGCCAGCAGACCGACAGGGGGGGACGCTGAAGCTTTCTTT.